Below, one T cell receptor (beta chain) is given with its context. The data belong to a study of response to subunit inactivated influenza vaccine. TCRdb analysed the RT-PCR reads with MiXCR anew, one entry per CDR3 protein. The sample lists approximately 480,000 distinct CDR3 sequences, roughly 9.7% occurring once. This specimen was PBMCs from blood, taken about 40 days after vaccination. The clonotype was recovered from a man in his fifties or sixties who received an inactivated influenza vaccine.

The CDR3 sequence is CASSFSRLDTQYF. The DNA for the CDR3 is TGTGCCAGCAGTTTTAGCCGCCTAGATACGCAGTATTTT. This rearrangement joins TRBV28 to TRBJ2-3; D remains ambiguous. Germline lookup yields CDR1 MDHEN and CDR2 SYDVKM. CDR3 length: 13 residues. Deletions cut 3 bases from V and 5 bases from J, with 9 bases between. The complete variable domain, with remaining parts taken from reference TRBV28 and TRBJ2-3, reads DVKVTQSSRYLVKRTGEKVFLECVQDMDHENMFWYRQDPGLGLRLIYFSYDVKMKEKGDIPEGYSVSREKKERFSLILESASTNQTSMYLCASSFSRLDTQYFGPGTRLTVL.